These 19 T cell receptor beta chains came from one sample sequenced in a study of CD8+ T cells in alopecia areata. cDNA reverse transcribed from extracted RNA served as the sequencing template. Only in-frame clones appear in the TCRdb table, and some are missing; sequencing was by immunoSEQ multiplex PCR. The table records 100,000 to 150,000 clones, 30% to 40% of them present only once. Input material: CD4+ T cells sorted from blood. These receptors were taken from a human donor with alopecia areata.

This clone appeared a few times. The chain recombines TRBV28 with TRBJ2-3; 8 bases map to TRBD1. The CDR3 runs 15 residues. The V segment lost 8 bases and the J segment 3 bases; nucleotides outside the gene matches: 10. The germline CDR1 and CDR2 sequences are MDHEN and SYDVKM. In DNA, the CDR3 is TGTGCCAGCCAAACCCCGGGACAGGCAACAGATACGCAGTATTTT. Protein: CASQTPGQATDTQYF.

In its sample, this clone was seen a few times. In DNA, the CDR3 is TGCAGCGCCGGGAGGGGGGCAGGTGACAATGAGCAGTTCTTC. Translated: CSAGRGAGDNEQFF. The chain couples TRBV29-1 to TRBJ2-1; the match to TRBD2 covers 8 bases. The CDR3 sequence is 14 residues long. J was trimmed by 5 bases and V by 7 bases; bases with no gene match: 10. Germline CDR1 reads SQVTM; CDR2 reads ANQGSEA.

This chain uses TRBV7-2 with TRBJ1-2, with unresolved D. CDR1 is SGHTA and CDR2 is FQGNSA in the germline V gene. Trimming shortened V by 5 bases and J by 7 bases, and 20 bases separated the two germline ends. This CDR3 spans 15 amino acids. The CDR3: CASSANGQLVGGYTF. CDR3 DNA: TGTGCCAGCAGCGCGAATGGCCAGTTAGTAGGTGGCTACACCTTC.

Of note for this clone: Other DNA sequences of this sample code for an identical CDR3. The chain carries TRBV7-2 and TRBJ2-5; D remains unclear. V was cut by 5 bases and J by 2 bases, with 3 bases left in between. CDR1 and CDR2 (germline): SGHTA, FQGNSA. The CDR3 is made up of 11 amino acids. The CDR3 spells CASSRQETQYF. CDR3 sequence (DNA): TGTGCCAGCAGCAGGCAAGAGACCCAGTACTTC.

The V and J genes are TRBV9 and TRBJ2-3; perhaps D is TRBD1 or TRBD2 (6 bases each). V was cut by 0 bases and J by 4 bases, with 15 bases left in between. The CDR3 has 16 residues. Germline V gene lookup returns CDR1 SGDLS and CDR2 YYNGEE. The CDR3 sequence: CASSVDSRGAADTQYF. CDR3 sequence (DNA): TGTGCCAGCAGCGTAGACTCGAGGGGGGCCGCAGATACGCAGTATTTT. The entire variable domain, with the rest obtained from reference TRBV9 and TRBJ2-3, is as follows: DSGVTQTPKHLITATGQRVTLRCSPRSGDLSVYWYQQSLDQGLQFLIQYYNGEERAKGNILERFSAQQFPDLHSELNLSSLELGDSALYFCASSVDSRGAADTQYFGPGTRLTVL.

This CDR3 reads CASSLPGNIQYF. The CDR3 nucleotides are TGTGCCAGCAGCTTACCAGGAAACATTCAGTACTTC. The V gene is TRBV11-2, the J gene TRBJ2-4; D call uncertain. This CDR3 spans 12 amino acids. The V gene's germline CDR1 is SGHAT and CDR2 FQNNGV. V was cut by 2 bases and J by 6 bases, with 5 bases left in between.

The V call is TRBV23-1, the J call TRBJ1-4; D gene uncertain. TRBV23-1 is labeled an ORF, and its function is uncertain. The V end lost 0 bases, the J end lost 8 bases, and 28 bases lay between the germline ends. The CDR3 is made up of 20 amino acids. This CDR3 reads CASSQSGFSNKNREGEKLFF. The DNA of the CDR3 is TGCGCCAGCAGTCAATCAGGGTTCTCCAACAAAAATCGGGAAGGCGAAAAACTGTTTTTT.

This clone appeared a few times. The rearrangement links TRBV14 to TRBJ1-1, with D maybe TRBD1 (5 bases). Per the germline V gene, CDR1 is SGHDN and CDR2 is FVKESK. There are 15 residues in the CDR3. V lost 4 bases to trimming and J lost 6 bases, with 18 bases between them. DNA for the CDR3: TGTGCCAGCAGCCCTTGGGACGGCCGGGGGGCTGAAGCTTTCTTT. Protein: CASSPWDGRGAEAFF.

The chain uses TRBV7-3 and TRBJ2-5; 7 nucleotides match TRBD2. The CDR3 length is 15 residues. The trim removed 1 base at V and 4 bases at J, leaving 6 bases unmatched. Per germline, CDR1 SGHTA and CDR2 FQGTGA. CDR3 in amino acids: CASSLSRAGVETQYF. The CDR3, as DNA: TGTGCCAGCAGCTTAAGCAGGGCGGGAGTAGAGACCCAGTACTTC.

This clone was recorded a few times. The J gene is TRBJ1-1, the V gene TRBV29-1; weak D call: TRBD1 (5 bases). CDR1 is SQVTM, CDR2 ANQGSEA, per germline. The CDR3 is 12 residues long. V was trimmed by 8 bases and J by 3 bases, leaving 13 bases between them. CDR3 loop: CSIQDRYTEAFF. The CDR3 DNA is TGCAGCATCCAAGACAGATACACTGAAGCTTTCTTT. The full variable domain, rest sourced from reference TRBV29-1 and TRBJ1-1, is SAVISQKPSRDICQRGTSLTIQCQVDSQVTMMFWYRQQPGQSLTLIATANQGSEATYESGFVIDKFPISRPNLTFSTLTVSNMSPEDSSIYLCSIQDRYTEAFFGQGTRLTVV.

The CDR3 region is CSADLGGENTEAFF. The DNA for the CDR3 is TGCAGCGCTGACTTAGGGGGCGAGAACACTGAAGCTTTCTTT. J is TRBJ1-1 and V is TRBV29-1; 7 bases align to TRBD1. Germline V gene lookup returns CDR1 SQVTM and CDR2 ANQGSEA. The CDR3 has 14 residues. J lost 1 base, V lost 7 bases, and 9 bases had no gene match.

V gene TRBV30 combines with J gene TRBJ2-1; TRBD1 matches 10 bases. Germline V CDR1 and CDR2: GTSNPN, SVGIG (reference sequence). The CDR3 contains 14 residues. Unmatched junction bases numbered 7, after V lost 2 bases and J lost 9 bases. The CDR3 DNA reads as TGTGCCTGGAGTTACGGGACAGGGGCGACTGAGCAGTTCTTC. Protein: CAWSYGTGATEQFF.

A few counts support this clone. CDR3 DNA sequence: TGCAGCGTTGACTCAACAGGGGGCTCCTACAATGAGCAGTTCTTC. It encodes CSVDSTGGSYNEQFF. This rearrangement joins TRBV29-1 to TRBJ2-1, with TRBD1 identical over 8 bases. The CDR3 has 15 amino acids. V lost 3 bases and J lost 0; bases outside the gene matches: 4. Germline V gene data show CDR1 as SQVTM and CDR2 as ANQGSEA.

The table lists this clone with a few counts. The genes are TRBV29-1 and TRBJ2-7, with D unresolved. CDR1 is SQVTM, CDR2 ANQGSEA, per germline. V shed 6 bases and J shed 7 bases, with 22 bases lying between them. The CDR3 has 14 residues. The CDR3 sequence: CSVTTSVGQSEQYF. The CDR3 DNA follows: TGCAGCGTCACCACCTCCGTCGGCCAGAGTGAGCAGTACTTC.

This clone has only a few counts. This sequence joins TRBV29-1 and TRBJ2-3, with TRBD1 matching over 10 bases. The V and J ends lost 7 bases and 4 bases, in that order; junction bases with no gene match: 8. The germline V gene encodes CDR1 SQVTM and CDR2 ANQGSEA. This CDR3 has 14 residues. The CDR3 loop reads CSAYPGTGADTQYF. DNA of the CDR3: TGCAGCGCCTATCCCGGGACAGGGGCAGATACGCAGTATTTT.

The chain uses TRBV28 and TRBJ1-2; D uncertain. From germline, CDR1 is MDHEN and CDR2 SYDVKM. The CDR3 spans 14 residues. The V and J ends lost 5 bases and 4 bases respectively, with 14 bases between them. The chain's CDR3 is CASSAPTLRYGYTF. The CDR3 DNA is TGTGCCAGCAGTGCCCCTACCCTCCGCTATGGCTACACCTTC.

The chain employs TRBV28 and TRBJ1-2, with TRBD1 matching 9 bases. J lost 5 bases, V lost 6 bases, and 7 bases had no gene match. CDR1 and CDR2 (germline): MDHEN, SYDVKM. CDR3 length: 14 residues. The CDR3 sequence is CASRSSGTGYGYTF. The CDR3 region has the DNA TGTGCCAGCAGATCCTCCGGGACAGGGTATGGCTACACCTTC.

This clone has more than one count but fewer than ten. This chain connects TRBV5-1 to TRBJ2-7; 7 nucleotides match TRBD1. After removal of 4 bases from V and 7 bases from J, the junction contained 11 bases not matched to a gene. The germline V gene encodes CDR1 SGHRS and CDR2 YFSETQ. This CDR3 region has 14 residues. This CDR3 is CASSPGQAGGEQYF. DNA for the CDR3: TGCGCCAGCAGCCCCGGACAGGCGGGCGGAGAGCAGTACTTC. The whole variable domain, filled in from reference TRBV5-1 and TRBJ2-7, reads KAGVTQTPRYLIKTRGQQVTLSCSPISGHRSVSWYQQTPGQGLQFLFEYFSETQRNKGNFPGRFSGRQFSNSRSEMNVSTLELGDSALYLCASSPGQAGGEQYFGPGTRLTVT.

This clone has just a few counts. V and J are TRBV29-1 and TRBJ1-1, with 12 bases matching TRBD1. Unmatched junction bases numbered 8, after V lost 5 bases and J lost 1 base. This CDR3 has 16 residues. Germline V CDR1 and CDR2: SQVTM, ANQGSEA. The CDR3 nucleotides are TGCAGCGTTACCGGGACAGGGGGCCTGAGGAACACTGAAGCTTTCTTT. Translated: CSVTGTGGLRNTEAFF.